The clone carrying this TCR beta chain is medium-sized by share. The antigen remains undetermined. This sample stems from a study of OX40 agonist ivuxolimab in advanced cancers. Study information: The group had a mean age of approximately 60 years, ranged from about 20 to 85, and was 82.7% male. Study-level findings and limits: There were also nonresponders showing low normalized T-cell clonal expansion. Among the lowest levels of clonal expansion were found in partial responders at 0.1-3.0 mg/kg.

Some clones are missing from TCRdb's copy, which holds only in-frame ones; the method was immunoSEQ multiplex PCR. The sample has about 20,000 clones; around 72% are singletons. V dropped 3 bases and J dropped 5 bases, with 8 bases sitting between them. The CDR3 runs to 12 residues. Germline V gene data show CDR1 as SGHDT and CDR2 as YYEEEE. The receptor's source is an adult with an advanced solid tumor such as melanoma, head and neck, liver or kidney cancer. The chain is built from TRBV5-6 and TRBJ1-1, with D uncertain. This specimen was CD4+ or CD8+ T cells sorted from blood, taken in a trial of the OX40 agonist ivuxolimab. Here the CDR3 reads CASSSTWTEAFF. The DNA of the CDR3 is TGTGCCAGCAGCTCAACGTGGACTGAAGCTTTCTTT.